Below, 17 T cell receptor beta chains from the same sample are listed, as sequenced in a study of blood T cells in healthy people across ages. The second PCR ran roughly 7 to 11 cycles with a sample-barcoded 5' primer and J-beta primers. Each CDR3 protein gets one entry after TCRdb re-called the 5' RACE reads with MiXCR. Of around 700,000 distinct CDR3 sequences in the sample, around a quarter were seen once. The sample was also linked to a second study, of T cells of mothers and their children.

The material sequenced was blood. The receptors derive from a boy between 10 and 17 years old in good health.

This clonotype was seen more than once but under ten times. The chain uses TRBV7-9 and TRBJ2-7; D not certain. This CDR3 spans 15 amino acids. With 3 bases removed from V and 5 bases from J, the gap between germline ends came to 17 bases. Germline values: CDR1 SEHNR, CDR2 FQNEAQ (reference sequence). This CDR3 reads CASSLVSGALHEQYF. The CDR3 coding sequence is TGTGCCAGCAGCTTGGTTTCCGGTGCCCTACACGAGCAGTACTTC. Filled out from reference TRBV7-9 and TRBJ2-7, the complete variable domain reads DTGVSQNPRHKITKRGQNVTFRCDPISEHNRLYWYRQTLGQGPEFLTYFQNEAQLEKSRLLSDRFSAERPKGSFSTLEIQRTEQGDSAMYLCASSLVSGALHEQYFGPGTRLTVT.

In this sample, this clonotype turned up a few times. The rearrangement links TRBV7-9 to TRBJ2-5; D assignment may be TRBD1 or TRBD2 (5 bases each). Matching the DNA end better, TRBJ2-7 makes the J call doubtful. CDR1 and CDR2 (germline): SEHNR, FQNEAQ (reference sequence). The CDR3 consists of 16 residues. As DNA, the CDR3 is TGTGCCAGCAGCTCATTAACCGGGACGTTCGCTTACGAGCAGTACTTC. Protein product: CASSSLTGTFAYEQYF.

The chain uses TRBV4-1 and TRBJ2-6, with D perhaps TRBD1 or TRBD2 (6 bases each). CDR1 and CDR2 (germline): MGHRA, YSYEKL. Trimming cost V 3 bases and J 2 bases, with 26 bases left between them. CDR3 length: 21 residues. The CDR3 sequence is CASSQRGDYTGAVAGANVLTF. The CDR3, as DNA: TGCGCCAGCAGCCAGCGTGGAGACTATACGGGGGCAGTTGCTGGGGCCAACGTCCTGACTTTC.

The chain's CDR3 is CATSSRGRGQETQYF. Here the CDR3 DNA reads TGTGCCACCAGTTCCCGAGGCCGTGGGCAAGAGACCCAGTACTTC. This chain uses TRBV24-1 with TRBJ2-5; D uncertain. Trimming removed 6 bases from V and 2 bases from J, with 15 bases in between. CDR1 and CDR2 (germline): KGHDR, SFDVKD. This CDR3 spans 15 amino acids.

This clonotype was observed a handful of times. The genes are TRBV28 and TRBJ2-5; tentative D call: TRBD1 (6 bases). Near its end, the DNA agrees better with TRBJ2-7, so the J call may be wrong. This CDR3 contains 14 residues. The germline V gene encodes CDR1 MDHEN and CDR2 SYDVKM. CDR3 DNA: TGTGCCAGCAGTCCGGACAGCTCAACCTACGAGCAGTACTTC. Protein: CASSPDSSTYEQYF.

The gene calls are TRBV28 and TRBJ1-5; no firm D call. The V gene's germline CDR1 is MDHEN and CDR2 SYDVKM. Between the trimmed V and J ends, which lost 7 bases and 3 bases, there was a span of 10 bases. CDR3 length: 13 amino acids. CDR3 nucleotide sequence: TGTGCCAGCACCCCTGGCGCCAATCAGCCCCAGCATTTT. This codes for CASTPGANQPQHF.

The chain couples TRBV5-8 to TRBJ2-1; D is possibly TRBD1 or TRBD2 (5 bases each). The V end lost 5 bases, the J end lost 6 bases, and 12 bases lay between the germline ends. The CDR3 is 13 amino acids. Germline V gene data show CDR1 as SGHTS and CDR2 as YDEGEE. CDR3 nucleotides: TGTGCCAGCAGAGGGAAGGGACCCAATGAGCAGTTCTTC. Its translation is CASRGKGPNEQFF.

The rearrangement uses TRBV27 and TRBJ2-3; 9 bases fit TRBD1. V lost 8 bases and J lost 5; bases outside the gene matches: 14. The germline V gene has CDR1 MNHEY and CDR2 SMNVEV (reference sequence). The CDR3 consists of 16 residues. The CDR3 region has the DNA TGTGCCAGCGACCCCTCCGGGACAGGGATGGGAGATACGCAGTATTTT. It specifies CASDPSGTGMGDTQYF.

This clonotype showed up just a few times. The CDR3 sequence: CSARAPTGGHEQYF. The CDR3 nucleotides are TGCAGTGCTAGGGCCCCGACAGGGGGCCACGAGCAGTACTTC. The V gene is TRBV20-1, the J gene TRBJ2-7; 10 nucleotides align to TRBD1. V shed 3 bases, J shed 5 bases, and the junction held 7 bases outside the gene matches. The CDR3 contains 14 residues. Germline V gene lookup returns CDR1 DFQATT and CDR2 SNEGSKA (reference sequence).

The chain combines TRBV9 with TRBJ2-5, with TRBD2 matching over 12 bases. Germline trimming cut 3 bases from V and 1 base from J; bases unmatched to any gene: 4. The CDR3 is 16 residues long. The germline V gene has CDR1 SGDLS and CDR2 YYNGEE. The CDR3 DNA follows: TGTGCCAGCAGCGCCCGGACTAGCGGGACCCAAGAGACCCAGTACTTC. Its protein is CASSARTSGTQETQYF.

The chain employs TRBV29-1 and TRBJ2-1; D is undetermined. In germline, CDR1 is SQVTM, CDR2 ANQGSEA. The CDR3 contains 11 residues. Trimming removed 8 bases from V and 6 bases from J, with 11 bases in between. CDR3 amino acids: CSQTISNEQFF. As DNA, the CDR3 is TGCAGCCAAACAATTTCCAATGAGCAGTTCTTC.

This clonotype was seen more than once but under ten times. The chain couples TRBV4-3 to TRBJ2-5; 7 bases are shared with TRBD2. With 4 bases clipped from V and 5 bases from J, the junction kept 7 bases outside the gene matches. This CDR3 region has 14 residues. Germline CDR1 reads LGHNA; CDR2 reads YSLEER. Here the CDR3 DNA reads TGCGCCAGCAGCCGCACGACTAGCCACGAGACCCAGTACTTC. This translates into CASSRTTSHETQYF.

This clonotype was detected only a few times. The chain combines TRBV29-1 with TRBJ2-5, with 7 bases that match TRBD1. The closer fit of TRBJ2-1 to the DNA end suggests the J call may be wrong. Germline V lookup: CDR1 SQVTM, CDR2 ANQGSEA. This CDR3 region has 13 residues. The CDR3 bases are TGCAGCGTTGAAGAGATACAGGGGCTTGAGCAGTTCTTC. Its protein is CSVEEIQGLEQFF.

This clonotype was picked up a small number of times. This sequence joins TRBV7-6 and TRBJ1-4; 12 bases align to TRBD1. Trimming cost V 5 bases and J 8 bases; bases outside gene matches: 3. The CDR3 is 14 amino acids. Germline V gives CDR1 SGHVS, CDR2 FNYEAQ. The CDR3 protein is CASSGTGGREKLFF. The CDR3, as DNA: TGTGCCAGCAGCGGGACAGGGGGCCGAGAAAAACTGTTTTTT. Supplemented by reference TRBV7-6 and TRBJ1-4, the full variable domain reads GAGVSQSPRYKVTKRGQDVALRCDPISGHVSLYWYRQALGQGPEFLTYFNYEAQQDKSGLPNDRFSAERPEGSISTLTIQRTEQRDSAMYRCASSGTGGREKLFFGSGTQLSVL.

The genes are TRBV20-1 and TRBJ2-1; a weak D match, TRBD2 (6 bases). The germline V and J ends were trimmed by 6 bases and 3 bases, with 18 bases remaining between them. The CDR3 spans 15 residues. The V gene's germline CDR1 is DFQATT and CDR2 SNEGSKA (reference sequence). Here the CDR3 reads CSAPSVAGSYNEQFF. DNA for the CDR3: TGCAGTGCCCCCAGCGTGGCGGGAAGCTACAATGAGCAGTTCTTC.

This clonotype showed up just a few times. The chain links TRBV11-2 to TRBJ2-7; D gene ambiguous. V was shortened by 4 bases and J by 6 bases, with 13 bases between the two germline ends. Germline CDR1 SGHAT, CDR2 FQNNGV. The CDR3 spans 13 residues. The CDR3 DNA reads TGTGCCAGCAGCTCGCAGAATAGTCCCGAGCAGTACTTC. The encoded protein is CASSSQNSPEQYF.

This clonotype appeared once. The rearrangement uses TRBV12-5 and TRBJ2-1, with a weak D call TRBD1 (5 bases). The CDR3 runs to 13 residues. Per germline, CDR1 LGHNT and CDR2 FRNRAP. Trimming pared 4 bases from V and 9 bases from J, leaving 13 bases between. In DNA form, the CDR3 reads TGTGCTAGTGGTTCAATGACAGTGGCTGAGCAGTTCTTC. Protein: CASGSMTVAEQFF.